Each of the 27 T cell receptor beta chains below was sequenced from the same sample in a study of shared clonotypes between healthy human individuals. Data came from immunoSEQ multiplex PCR; TCRdb stores just in-frame clones and leaves some out. The sample consists of around 1.4 million clones, about 98.5% of them appearing once. Material: naive CD4+ T cells sorted from blood. Documented subset: CD45RA+ positively selected. These receptors were collected from a young man in good health.

The CDR3 loop reads CASSSSFWTGGYNEQFF. In nucleotides, the CDR3 is TGTGCCAGCAGCTCGAGTTTCTGGACAGGGGGTTACAATGAGCAGTTCTTC. V usage is TRBV11-3 and J usage is TRBJ2-1; 10 positions match TRBD1. Per the germline V gene, CDR1 is SGHNT and CDR2 is YENEEA. This CDR3 comprises 17 residues. J gave up 4 bases and V 4 bases, and 10 bases lay outside the gene matches.

The genes are TRBV25-1 and TRBJ1-1, with no clear D. CDR3 size: 15 residues. The V gene lost 1 base and the J gene lost 5 bases, with 14 bases spanning the gap. Germline V gene lookup returns CDR1 MGHDK and CDR2 SYGVNS. The CDR3 reads CASSESGRVRTEAFF. The CDR3 coding sequence is TGTGCCAGCAGTGAATCTGGGCGGGTTAGGACTGAAGCTTTCTTT. The full variable domain, rest sourced from reference TRBV25-1 and TRBJ1-1, is EADIYQTPRYLVIGTGKKITLECSQTMGHDKMYWYQQDPGMELHLIHYSYGVNSTEKGDLSSESTVSRIRTEHFPLTLESARPSHTSQYLCASSESGRVRTEAFFGQGTRLTVV.

The chain links TRBV29-1 to TRBJ1-1, with D possibly being TRBD1 (6 bases). Per the germline V gene, CDR1 is SQVTM and CDR2 is ANQGSEA. CDR3 length: 12 residues. Trimming shortened V by 4 bases and J by 5 bases, and 11 bases separated the two germline ends. CDR3: CSVGGRGTEAFF. The CDR3 nucleotides read TGCAGCGTTGGGGGAAGGGGGACTGAAGCTTTCTTT.

The chain couples TRBV7-6 to TRBJ1-3, with D tentatively TRBD1 (6 bases). The CDR3 loop spans 16 amino acids. CDR1 is SGHVS and CDR2 is FNYEAQ in the germline V gene. The V and J ends lost 6 bases and 3 bases respectively, with 18 bases between them. The CDR3 nucleotides are TGTGCCAGCAGTTCACCCGGGACAAACTATGGAAACACCATATATTTT. Translating gives CASSSPGTNYGNTIYF.

In regard to this clone: Other DNA sequences in the sample encode the same CDR3. The chain is built from TRBV2 and TRBJ2-7; 8 nucleotides line up with TRBD1. Per the germline V gene, CDR1 is SNHLY and CDR2 is FYNNEI. This CDR3 has 12 residues. V shed 6 bases and J 3 bases; nucleotides not matched to a gene: 1. CDR3 in amino acids: CASRDRGYEQYF. CDR3 bases: TGTGCCAGCAGAGACAGGGGCTACGAGCAGTACTTC.

About this clone: The sample carries other DNA sequences with the same CDR3. This rearrangement joins TRBV5-1 to TRBJ2-7; 9 bases are shared with TRBD2. Unmatched junction bases numbered 4, after V lost 0 bases and J lost 0 bases. The CDR3 runs 16 residues. CDR1 and CDR2 (germline): SGHRS, YFSETQ. The DNA for the CDR3 is TGCGCCAGCAGCTTGGGGGGCGGGAGGGCCTCCTACGAGCAGTACTTC. It encodes CASSLGGGRASYEQYF. Full variable domain (rest looked up from reference TRBV5-1 and TRBJ2-7): KAGVTQTPRYLIKTRGQQVTLSCSPISGHRSVSWYQQTPGQGLQFLFEYFSETQRNKGNFPGRFSGRQFSNSRSEMNVSTLELGDSALYLCASSLGGGRASYEQYFGPGTRLTVT.

The genes are TRBV7-3 and TRBJ2-1, with D perhaps matching TRBD2 (6 bases). Trimming stripped 5 bases from V and 1 base from J, with 12 bases between. The CDR3 is 15 amino acids. Germline V lookup: CDR1 SGHTA, CDR2 FQGTGA. CDR3 sequence (DNA): TGTGCCAGCAGCCCAATAGCGGATTCCTACAATGAGCAGTTCTTC. Residues: CASSPIADSYNEQFF.

Details on this clone: At the DNA level, this CDR3 is encoded by other sequences in the same sample as well. The CDR3 loop reads CSASLAETQYF. The CDR3 DNA follows: TGCAGTGCTAGCTTAGCGGAGACCCAGTACTTC. This chain joins TRBV20-1 and TRBJ2-5; a weak D match, TRBD2 (5 bases). Trimming took 3 bases from V and 5 from J, leaving 7 bases between them. CDR3 size: 11 residues. The germline CDR1 and CDR2 sequences are DFQATT and SNEGSKA (reference sequence).

The chain joins TRBV4-3 to TRBJ2-2; 11 bases are shared with TRBD2. This CDR3 has 15 amino acids. The ends lost 9 bases at V and 7 bases at J; junction bases unmatched: 10. Germline values: CDR1 LGHNA, CDR2 YSLEER. The DNA of the CDR3 is TGCGCCAGTTCCTTAATAGCGGGAGGGCTCGGGGAGCTGTTTTTT. Its protein product is CASSLIAGGLGELFF.

J is TRBJ1-3 and V is TRBV11-2; no firm D call. Trimming pared 2 bases from V and 0 bases from J, leaving 5 bases between. The CDR3 has 14 amino acids. Germline CDR1 is SGHAT and CDR2 is FQNNGV. CDR3 sequence: CASSLQSSGNTIYF. The CDR3 DNA reads TGTGCCAGCAGCTTACAAAGCTCTGGAAACACCATATATTTT.

The CDR3 coding sequence is TGTGCCAGCAAGTGGATGAACACTGAAGCTTTCTTT. As protein: CASKWMNTEAFF. The J gene is TRBJ1-1, the V gene TRBV7-2; D call uncertain. The germline V gene has CDR1 SGHTA and CDR2 FQGNSA. The CDR3 length is 12 residues. V dropped 7 bases and J dropped 0 bases, with 6 bases sitting between them.

The chain has TRBV10-2 and TRBJ2-7, with 7 positions matching TRBD2. CDR1 WSHSY and CDR2 SAAADI come from the germline V gene. This CDR3 has 16 residues. With V trimmed by 3 bases and J by 4 bases, 12 bases remained unmatched. CDR3 bases: TGCGCCAGCAGTGACCCCGTCGGGAGGAGAAAATACGAGCAGTACTTC. Translated: CASSDPVGRRKYEQYF.

The genes are TRBV5-1 and TRBJ2-7, with D tentatively TRBD2 (6 bases). Germline V CDR1 and CDR2: SGHRS, YFSETQ. V lost 1 base, J lost 5 bases, and 13 bases lay in between. This CDR3 contains 14 residues. CDR3 DNA: TGCGCCAGCAGCTTGCGGGAGATGGGGGACGAGCAGTACTTC. Protein: CASSLREMGDEQYF.

J is TRBJ2-7 and V is TRBV14; TRBD2 agrees at 10 bases. V lost 4 bases to trimming and J lost 3 bases; unmatched junction nucleotides: 6. The germline V gene encodes CDR1 SGHDN and CDR2 FVKESK. The CDR3 totals 15 residues. The CDR3 loop is CASSLSSGSFYEQYF. Here the CDR3 DNA reads TGTGCCAGCAGCCTATCTAGCGGGAGCTTCTACGAGCAGTACTTC.

The CDR3 loop is CASSSQASNTEAFF. The CDR3 DNA reads as TGCGCCAGCAGCTCCCAGGCCAGCAACACTGAAGCTTTCTTT. The genes are TRBV5-1 and TRBJ1-1, with D uncertain. Germline V gene lookup returns CDR1 SGHRS and CDR2 YFSETQ. The germline V and J ends were trimmed by 3 bases and 2 bases, with 11 bases remaining between them. The CDR3 extends over 14 amino acids.

The chain combines TRBV7-9 with TRBJ1-4; 9 bases are a match to TRBD1. The CDR3 loop spans 15 amino acids. The V segment lost 5 bases and the J segment 5 bases; nucleotides outside the gene matches: 6. Per the germline V gene, CDR1 is SEHNR and CDR2 is FQNEAQ (reference sequence). CDR3 residues: CASSADRGLNEKLFF. CDR3 nucleotide sequence: TGTGCCAGCAGCGCGGACAGGGGCCTGAATGAAAAACTGTTTTTT.

The chain carries TRBV5-4 and TRBJ2-1; D remains unclear. This CDR3 contains 13 residues. V gave up 0 bases and J gave up 3 bases, with 4 bases separating them. In germline, CDR1 is SGHNT, CDR2 YYREEE (reference sequence). CDR3 sequence (DNA): TGTGCCAGCAGCTTGGAGGTCTACAATGAGCAGTTCTTC. This sequence encodes CASSLEVYNEQFF.

The chain carries TRBV6-5 and TRBJ2-7, with a tentative D call TRBD1 (6 bases). Germline V gives CDR1 MNHEY, CDR2 SVGAGI. V lost 0 bases and J lost 2, with 11 bases in between. The CDR3 totals 15 residues. CDR3 DNA: TGTGCCAGCAGTTACTCCCTAAAGGGGGCCTACGAGCAGTACTTC. It yields the protein CASSYSLKGAYEQYF.

This clone was found once. J is TRBJ2-7 and V is TRBV6-1; 7 bases map to TRBD2. This CDR3 is built from 14 residues. J was trimmed by 4 bases and V by 8 bases; bases with no gene match: 11. CDR1 and CDR2 from the germline V gene are MNHNS and SASEGT. This CDR3 is CASLDRGVPYEQYF. CDR3 DNA: TGTGCCAGCCTTGATCGGGGGGTCCCATACGAGCAGTACTTC.

The chain uses TRBV4-1 and TRBJ2-5; D assignment may be TRBD1 or TRBD2 (5 bases each). The germline V gene encodes CDR1 MGHRA and CDR2 YSYEKL. The CDR3 is 17 residues long. Between the trimmed V and J ends, which lost 1 base and 1 base, there was a span of 16 bases. The CDR3 here is CASSQVLGPVLQETQYF. The CDR3 nucleotides read TGCGCCAGCAGCCAAGTGCTGGGACCAGTACTCCAAGAGACCCAGTACTTC.

This chain uses TRBV4-2 with TRBJ2-7, with a possible D match to TRBD2 (5 bases). V was cut by 0 bases and J by 0 bases, with 12 bases left in between. The CDR3 runs to 16 residues. CDR1 is LGHNA, CDR2 YNFKEQ, per germline. CDR3 coding DNA: TGTGCCAGCAGCCAAGAGGTAGCGAGCATCTCCTACGAGCAGTACTTC. It encodes CASSQEVASISYEQYF.

The chain is built from TRBV7-9 and TRBJ2-7; TRBD2 agrees at 7 bases. In germline, CDR1 is SEHNR, CDR2 FQNEAQ (reference sequence). The CDR3 is made up of 13 amino acids. V shed 4 bases, J shed 0 bases, and the junction held 0 bases outside the gene matches. This chain's CDR3 is CASSSSGSYEQYF. The DNA of the CDR3 is TGTGCCAGCAGCTCTAGCGGCTCCTACGAGCAGTACTTC.

This chain links TRBV7-9 with TRBJ1-5; unclear D gene. Germline-derived CDR1 and CDR2 are SEHNR and FQNEAQ (reference sequence). V was shortened by 1 base and J by 2 bases, with 9 bases between the two germline ends. The CDR3 is 15 residues long. The CDR3 spells CASSLGDTGNQPQHF. The DNA of the CDR3 is TGTGCCAGCAGCTTAGGAGACACGGGCAATCAGCCCCAGCATTTT.

The chain couples TRBV28 to TRBJ2-3, with TRBD1 identical over 10 bases. V was clipped by 2 bases and J by 10 bases; unmatched bases: 6. This CDR3 has 14 amino acids. Looked up from germline, CDR1 is MDHEN and CDR2 is SYDVKM. Written as DNA, the CDR3 is TGTGCCAGCAGTTTACAGGGACAGGGGTGGGCGCAGTATTTT. This codes for CASSLQGQGWAQYF. Full variable domain (outside the CDR3, taken from reference TRBV28 and TRBJ2-3): DVKVTQSSRYLVKRTGEKVFLECVQDMDHENMFWYRQDPGLGLRLIYFSYDVKMKEKGDIPEGYSVSREKKERFSLILESASTNQTSMYLCASSLQGQGWAQYFGPGTRLTVL.

As for this clone: The sample has other DNA sequences that encode this CDR3 too. The V and J genes are TRBV7-2 and TRBJ2-3, with D unclear. Trimming removed 2 bases from V and 3 bases from J, with 3 bases in between. The CDR3 is 12 amino acids. Per the germline V gene, CDR1 is SGHTA and CDR2 is FQGNSA. CDR3 sequence reads: CASSLSTDTQYF. CDR3 sequence (DNA): TGTGCCAGCAGCTTAAGTACAGATACGCAGTATTTT. The whole variable domain, filled in from reference TRBV7-2 and TRBJ2-3, reads GAGVSQSPSNKVTEKGKDVELRCDPISGHTALYWYRQSLGQGLEFLIYFQGNSAPDKSGLPSDRFSAERTGGSVSTLTIQRTQQEDSAVYLCASSLSTDTQYFGPGTRLTVL.

The table lists this clone with a count of one. The chain has TRBV5-1 and TRBJ1-1; a possible D gene is TRBD1 (5 bases). The germline V gene has CDR1 SGHRS and CDR2 YFSETQ. V shed 4 bases and J shed 0 bases, with 13 bases lying between them. This CDR3 has 15 amino acids. The CDR3 region has the DNA TGCGCCAGCAGCCCCAGGACAAGTATGAACACTGAAGCTTTCTTT. This encodes CASSPRTSMNTEAFF.

This chain joins TRBV28 and TRBJ2-7; 10 nucleotides line up with TRBD1. This CDR3 has 15 residues. The junction had 6 bases not matched to a gene; V was cut back by 3 bases and J by 4 bases. The germline V gene has CDR1 MDHEN and CDR2 SYDVKM. The CDR3 bases are TGTGCCAGCAGTTTCGGGACAGGGGTTGGGTACGAGCAGTACTTC. Its protein product is CASSFGTGVGYEQYF. The complete variable domain, with remaining parts taken from reference TRBV28 and TRBJ2-7, reads DVKVTQSSRYLVKRTGEKVFLECVQDMDHENMFWYRQDPGLGLRLIYFSYDVKMKEKGDIPEGYSVSREKKERFSLILESASTNQTSMYLCASSFGTGVGYEQYFGPGTRLTVT.